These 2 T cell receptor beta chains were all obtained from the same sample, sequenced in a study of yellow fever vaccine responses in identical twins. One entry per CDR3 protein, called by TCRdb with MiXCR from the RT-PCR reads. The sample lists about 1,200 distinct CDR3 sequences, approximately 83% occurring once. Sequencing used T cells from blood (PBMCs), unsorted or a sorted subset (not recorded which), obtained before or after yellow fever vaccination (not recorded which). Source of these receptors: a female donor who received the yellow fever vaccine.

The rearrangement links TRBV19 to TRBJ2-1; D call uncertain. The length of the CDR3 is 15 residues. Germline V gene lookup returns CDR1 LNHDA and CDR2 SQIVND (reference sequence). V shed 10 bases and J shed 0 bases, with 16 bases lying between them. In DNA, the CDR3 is TGTGCCACTTCGGACGTTTTTAGCTCCTACAATGAGCAGTTCTTC. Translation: CATSDVFSSYNEQFF. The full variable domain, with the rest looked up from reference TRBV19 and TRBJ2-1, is DGGITQSPKYLFRKEGQNVTLSCEQNLNHDAMYWYRQDPGQGLRLIYYSQIVNDFQKGDIAEGYSVSREKKESFPLTVTSAQKNPTAFYLCATSDVFSSYNEQFFGPGTRLTVL.

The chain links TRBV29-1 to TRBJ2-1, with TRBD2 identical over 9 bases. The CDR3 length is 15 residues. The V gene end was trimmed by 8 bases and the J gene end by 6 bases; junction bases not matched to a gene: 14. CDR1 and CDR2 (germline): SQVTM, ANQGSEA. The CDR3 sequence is CSIYPGGRASNEQFF. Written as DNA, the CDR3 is TGCAGCATCTATCCCGGCGGGAGGGCCTCCAATGAGCAGTTCTTC.